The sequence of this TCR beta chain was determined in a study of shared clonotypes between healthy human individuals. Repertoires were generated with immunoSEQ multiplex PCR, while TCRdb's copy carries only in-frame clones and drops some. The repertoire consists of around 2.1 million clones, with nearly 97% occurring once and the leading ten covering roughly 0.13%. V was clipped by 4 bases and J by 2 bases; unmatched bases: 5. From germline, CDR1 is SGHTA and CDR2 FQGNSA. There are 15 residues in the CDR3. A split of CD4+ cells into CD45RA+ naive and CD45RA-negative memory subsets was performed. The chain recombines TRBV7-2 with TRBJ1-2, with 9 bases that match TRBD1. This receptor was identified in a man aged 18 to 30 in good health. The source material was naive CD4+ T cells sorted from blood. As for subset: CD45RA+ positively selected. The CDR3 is CASSYGQGQNYGYTF. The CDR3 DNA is TGTGCCAGCAGCTATGGACAGGGGCAAAACTATGGCTACACCTTC.